A few counts support the clone carrying this T cell receptor beta chain. The data were obtained in a study of response to subunit inactivated influenza vaccine. In TCRdb, the RT-PCR reads were re-called with MiXCR into one record per CDR3 protein. The sample holds about 480,000 distinct CDR3 sequences, roughly 23% seen once. The CDR3 loop spans 10 amino acids. V was pared by 8 bases and J by 13 bases, with 15 bases between. Germline V lookup: CDR1 SGHDN, CDR2 FVKESK. The sequence was collected from a man aged 50-60 years who received an inactivated influenza vaccine. This chain uses TRBV14 with TRBJ2-7, with D perhaps assigned TRBD1 or TRBD2 (5 bases each). This specimen consisted of CD4+ T cells sorted from PBMCs, obtained around 5 days after vaccination. The CDR3 loop is CASLKGPYYF. The CDR3 nucleotides are TGTGCCAGCTTAAAGGGACCCTACTACTTC. The whole variable domain, filled in from reference TRBV14 and TRBJ2-7, reads EAGVTQFPSHSVIEKGQTVTLRCDPISGHDNLYWYRRVMGKEIKFLLHFVKESKQDESGMPNNRFLAERTGGTYSTLKVQPAELEDSGVYFCASLKGPYYFGPGTRLTVT.